This passage covers 14 T cell receptor beta chains from one sample sequenced in a study of cytomegalovirus exposure and HLA in healthy donors. The PCR employed 60 Vbeta primers together with 13 Jbeta primers. The table came from immunoSEQ multiplex PCR; TCRdb's copy has only in-frame clones and leaves some out. The sample records some 150,000 clones, 80% being singletons. The source material was PBMCs. All receptors come from a man aged 25-45 years in good health and CMV-seronegative.

The chain combines TRBV14 with TRBJ2-1; 12 nucleotides line up with TRBD2. With 0 bases clipped from V and 9 bases from J, the junction kept 3 bases outside the gene matches. This CDR3 comprises 15 residues. Germline values: CDR1 SGHDN, CDR2 FVKESK. The chain's CDR3 is CASSQELAGGREQFF. Here the CDR3 DNA reads TGTGCCAGCAGCCAAGAGCTAGCGGGAGGGCGTGAGCAGTTCTTC. Filled out from reference TRBV14 and TRBJ2-1, the complete variable domain reads EAGVTQFPSHSVIEKGQTVTLRCDPISGHDNLYWYRRVMGKEIKFLLHFVKESKQDESGMPNNRFLAERTGGTYSTLKVQPAELEDSGVYFCASSQELAGGREQFFGPGTRLTVL.

CDR3 sequence (DNA): TGTGCCAGCCGTTTAGCGGGGGGGCTCAGTACGCAGTATTTT. It translates to CASRLAGGLSTQYF. The V call is TRBV6-5, the J call TRBJ2-3, with TRBD2 matching 11 bases. J gave up 8 bases and V 8 bases, and 9 bases lay outside the gene matches. Per germline, CDR1 MNHEY and CDR2 SVGAGI. The CDR3 totals 14 residues.

The rearrangement joins TRBV5-5 to TRBJ2-2, with D hard to call. CDR3 length: 16 residues. Trimming left V 4 bases short and J 2 bases short, with 15 bases between. Germline V lookup: CDR1 SGHKS, CDR2 YYEKEE (reference sequence). The CDR3 sequence: CASSASPHVNTGELFF. CDR3 DNA: TGTGCCAGCAGCGCCAGTCCACACGTAAACACCGGGGAGCTGTTTTTT.

This clone was seen at least ten times. In DNA, the CDR3 is TGTGCCAGCAGTTTAGACTTGCAAAGTAGGGAGCAGTACTTC. It is translated as CASSLDLQSREQYF. The V gene is TRBV6-6, the J gene TRBJ2-7; D uncertain. Germline CDR1 is MNHNY and CDR2 is SVGAGI (reference sequence). Trimming pared 4 bases from V and 7 bases from J, leaving 17 bases between. This CDR3 contains 14 residues.

This clone was detected only a few times. This sequence joins TRBV9 and TRBJ2-7, with 7 bases identical to TRBD2. The trim removed 0 bases at V and 7 bases at J, leaving 13 bases unmatched. Germline V gene sequence: CDR1 SGDLS, CDR2 YYNGEE. This CDR3 contains 16 residues. CDR3 region: CASSVAGTSESQEQYF. The CDR3 DNA is TGTGCCAGCAGCGTAGCGGGAACTAGCGAATCACAGGAGCAGTACTTC.

This clone was seen only a few times. The rearrangement joins TRBV7-9 to TRBJ1-1; 8 nucleotides line up with TRBD1. Unmatched junction bases numbered 9, after V lost 4 bases and J lost 5 bases. Germline CDR1 and CDR2: SEHNR and FQNEAQ (reference sequence). This CDR3 is built from 15 residues. CDR3 DNA: TGTGCCAGCAGCTCAGGACAGGGAATACGAACTGAAGCTTTCTTT. This encodes CASSSGQGIRTEAFF.

The J gene is TRBJ2-7, the V gene TRBV5-1; 7 nucleotides match TRBD1. This CDR3 contains 13 residues. Trimming cost V 6 bases and J 0 bases; bases outside gene matches: 3. Germline loops: CDR1 SGHRS, CDR2 YFSETQ. The CDR3 sequence is CASKGTASYEQYF. CDR3 coding DNA: TGCGCCAGCAAAGGGACAGCCTCCTACGAGCAGTACTTC.

The V and J genes are TRBV28 and TRBJ1-1; 7 bases are a match to TRBD1. Germline-derived CDR1 and CDR2 are MDHEN and SYDVKM. The V and J ends lost 6 bases and 0 bases, in that order; junction bases with no gene match: 13. This CDR3 spans 17 amino acids. The DNA for the CDR3 is TGTGCCAGCAGGCCCACCCGGGACAGAGAATTGAACACTGAAGCTTTCTTT. It encodes CASRPTRDRELNTEAFF.

The chain recombines TRBV10-3 with TRBJ2-5; TRBD2 matches at 9 bases. Germline lookup yields CDR1 ENHRY and CDR2 SYGVKD. Trimming cost V 5 bases and J 1 base; bases outside gene matches: 5. The CDR3 covers 15 residues. CDR3 residues: CAISLLAGPQETQYF. The CDR3 DNA follows: TGTGCCATCAGTCTTCTAGCGGGACCCCAAGAGACCCAGTACTTC.

The rearrangement joins TRBV28 to TRBJ1-2; D possibly corresponds to TRBD1 (6 bases). Germline V gene lookup returns CDR1 MDHEN and CDR2 SYDVKM. Trimming took 5 bases from V and 0 from J, leaving 16 bases between them. The CDR3 totals 16 residues. The CDR3 loop is CASSGVDRPANYGYTF. CDR3 bases: TGTGCCAGCAGTGGGGTAGACAGGCCCGCTAACTATGGCTACACCTTC.

The V gene is TRBV27, the J gene TRBJ2-1; the match to TRBD2 covers 9 bases. The trim removed 5 bases at V and 1 base at J, leaving 3 bases unmatched. Germline values: CDR1 MNHEY, CDR2 SMNVEV (reference sequence). CDR3 size: 15 residues. The CDR3 region is CASSDLAGSYNEQFF. In DNA form, the CDR3 reads TGTGCCAGCAGTGATCTAGCGGGATCCTACAATGAGCAGTTCTTC.

A few counts support this clone. The chain links TRBV5-5 to TRBJ1-2; the match to TRBD1 covers 7 bases. This CDR3 region has 15 residues. V lost 4 bases to trimming and J lost 4 bases; unmatched junction nucleotides: 10. Per germline, CDR1 SGHKS and CDR2 YYEKEE (reference sequence). The CDR3 reads CASSNGTAGVYGYTF. The CDR3 nucleotides are TGTGCCAGCAGCAACGGGACAGCAGGGGTCTATGGCTACACCTTC.

This rearrangement joins TRBV18 to TRBJ1-5; perhaps TRBD1 as D (5 bases). Germline CDR1 is KGHSH and CDR2 is LQKENI. The CDR3 length is 13 residues. V dropped 10 bases and J dropped 3 bases, with 13 bases sitting between them. This CDR3 reads CATRGRFNQPQHF. In DNA form, the CDR3 reads TGTGCCACCCGGGGGAGGTTCAATCAGCCCCAGCATTTT.

V is TRBV2 and J is TRBJ2-1, with 9 bases matching TRBD2. The CDR3 is 17 residues long. V trimming: 7 bases; J trimming: 4 bases; junction bases outside the gene matches: 14. Germline CDR1 reads SNHLY; CDR2 reads FYNNEI. This CDR3 is CASKRLAGNSWYNEQFF. In DNA form, the CDR3 reads TGTGCCAGCAAGAGGCTAGCGGGAAACTCCTGGTACAATGAGCAGTTCTTC.